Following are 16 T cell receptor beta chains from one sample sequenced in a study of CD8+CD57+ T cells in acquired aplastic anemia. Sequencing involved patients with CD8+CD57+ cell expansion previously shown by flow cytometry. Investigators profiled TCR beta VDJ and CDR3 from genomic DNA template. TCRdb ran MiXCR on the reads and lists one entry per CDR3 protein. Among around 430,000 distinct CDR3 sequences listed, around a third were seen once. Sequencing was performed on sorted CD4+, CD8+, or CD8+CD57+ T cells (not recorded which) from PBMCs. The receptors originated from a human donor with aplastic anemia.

The CDR3 loop reads CASRGGQVATNEKLFF. DNA for the CDR3: TGTGCCAGCAGGGGGGGGCAGGTCGCAACTAATGAAAAACTGTTTTTT. V usage is TRBV2 and J usage is TRBJ1-4, with D perhaps matching TRBD1 (6 bases). Per the germline V gene, CDR1 is SNHLY and CDR2 is FYNNEI. This CDR3 region has 16 residues. Trimming left V 6 bases short and J 0 bases short, with 14 bases between.

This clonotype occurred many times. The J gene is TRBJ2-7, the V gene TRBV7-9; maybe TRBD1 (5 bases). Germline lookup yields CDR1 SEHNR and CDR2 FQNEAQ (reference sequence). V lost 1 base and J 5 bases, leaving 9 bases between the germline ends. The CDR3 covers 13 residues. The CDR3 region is CASSLGQYHEQYF. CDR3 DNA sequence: TGTGCCAGCAGCTTAGGACAGTACCACGAGCAGTACTTC.

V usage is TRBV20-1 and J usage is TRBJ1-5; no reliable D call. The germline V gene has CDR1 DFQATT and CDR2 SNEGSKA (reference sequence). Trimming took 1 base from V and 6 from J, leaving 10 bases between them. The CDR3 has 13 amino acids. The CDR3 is CSARGGGSQPQHF. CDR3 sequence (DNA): TGCAGTGCTAGAGGTGGAGGGAGTCAGCCCCAGCATTTT.

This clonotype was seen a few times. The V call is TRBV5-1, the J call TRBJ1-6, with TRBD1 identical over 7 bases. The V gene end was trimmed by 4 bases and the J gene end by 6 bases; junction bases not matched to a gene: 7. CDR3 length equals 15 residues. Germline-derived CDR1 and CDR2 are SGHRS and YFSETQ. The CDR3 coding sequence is TGCGCCAGCAGCCATGGCAGGGGGTCTAATTCACCCCTCCACTTT. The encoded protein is CASSHGRGSNSPLHF.

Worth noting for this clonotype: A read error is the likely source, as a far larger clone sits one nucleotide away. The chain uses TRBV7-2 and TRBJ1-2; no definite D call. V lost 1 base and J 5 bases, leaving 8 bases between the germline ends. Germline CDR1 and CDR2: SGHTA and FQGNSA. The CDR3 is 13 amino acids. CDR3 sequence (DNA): TGTACCAGCAGCTTAGACCGTGAATATGGCTACACCTTC. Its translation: CTSSLDREYGYTF.

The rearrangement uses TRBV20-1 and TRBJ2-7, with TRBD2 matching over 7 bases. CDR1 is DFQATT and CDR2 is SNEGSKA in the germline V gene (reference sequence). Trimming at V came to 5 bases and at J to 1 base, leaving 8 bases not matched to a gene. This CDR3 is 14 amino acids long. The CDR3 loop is CSARGDGNSYEQYF. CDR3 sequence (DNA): TGCAGTGCTCGGGGGGACGGGAATTCCTACGAGCAGTACTTC.

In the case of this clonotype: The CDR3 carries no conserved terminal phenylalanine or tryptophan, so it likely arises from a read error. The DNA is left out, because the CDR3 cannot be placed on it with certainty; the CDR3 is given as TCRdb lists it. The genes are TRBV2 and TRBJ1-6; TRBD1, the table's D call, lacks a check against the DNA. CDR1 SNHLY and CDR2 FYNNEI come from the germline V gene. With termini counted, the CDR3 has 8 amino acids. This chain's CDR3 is CASSRTWG.

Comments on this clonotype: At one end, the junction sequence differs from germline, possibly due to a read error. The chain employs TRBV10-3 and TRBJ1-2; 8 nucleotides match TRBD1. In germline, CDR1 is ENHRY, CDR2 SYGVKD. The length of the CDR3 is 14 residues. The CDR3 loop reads CASSASGQVLGYTF. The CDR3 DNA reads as TGTGCCAGCAGTGCCTCGGGACAGGTTCTAGGCTACACCTTC.

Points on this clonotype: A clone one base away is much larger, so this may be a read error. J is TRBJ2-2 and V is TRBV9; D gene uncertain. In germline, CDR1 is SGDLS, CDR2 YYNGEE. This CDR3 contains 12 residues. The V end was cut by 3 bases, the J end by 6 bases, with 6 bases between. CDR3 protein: CASSAIPGELFF. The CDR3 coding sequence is TGTGCCAGCAGCGCAATTCCCGGGGAGCTGTTTTTT.

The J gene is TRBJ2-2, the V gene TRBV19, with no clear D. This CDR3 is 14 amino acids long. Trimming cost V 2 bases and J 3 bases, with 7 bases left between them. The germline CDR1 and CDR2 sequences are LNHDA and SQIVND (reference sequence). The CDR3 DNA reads TGTGCCAGTAGTATACTGGTTGACACCGGGGAGCTGTTTTTT. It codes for CASSILVDTGELFF.

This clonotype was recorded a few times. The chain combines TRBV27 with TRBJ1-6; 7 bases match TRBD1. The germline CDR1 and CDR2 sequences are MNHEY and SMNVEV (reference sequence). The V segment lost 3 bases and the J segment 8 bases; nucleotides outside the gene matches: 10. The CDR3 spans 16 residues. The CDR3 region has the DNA TGTGCCAGCAGTTTCAACGGACAGGCGGGGCATTCACCCCTCCACTTT. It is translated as CASSFNGQAGHSPLHF.

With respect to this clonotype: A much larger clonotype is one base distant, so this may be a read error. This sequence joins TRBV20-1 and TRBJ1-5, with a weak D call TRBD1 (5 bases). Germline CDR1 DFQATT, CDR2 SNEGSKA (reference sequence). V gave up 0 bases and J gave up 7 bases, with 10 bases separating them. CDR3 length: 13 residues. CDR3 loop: CSARDTRGQPQHF. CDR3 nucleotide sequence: TGCAGTGCTAGAGACACTCGGGGGCAGCCCCAGCATTTT.

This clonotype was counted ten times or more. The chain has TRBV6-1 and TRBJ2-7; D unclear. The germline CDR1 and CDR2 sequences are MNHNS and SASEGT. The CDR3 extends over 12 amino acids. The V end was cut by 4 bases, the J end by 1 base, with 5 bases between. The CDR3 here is CASSAASYEQYF. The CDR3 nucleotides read TGTGCCAGCAGTGCGGCGTCCTACGAGCAGTACTTC.

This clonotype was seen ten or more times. CDR3 bases: TGTGCCAGCAGCTTAGCCAGGGAGGGAAACACCATATATTTT. Translating gives CASSLAREGNTIYF. The chain has TRBV7-9 and TRBJ1-3, with D tentatively TRBD1 (5 bases). V was pared by 0 bases and J by 4 bases, with 7 bases between. From germline, CDR1 is SEHNR and CDR2 FQNEAQ (reference sequence). There are 14 residues in the CDR3.

The chain's CDR3 is CASSGGTGEASPLHF. CDR3 sequence (DNA): TGTGCCAGCAGTGGGGGGACAGGGGAGGCTTCACCCCTCCACTTT. The V and J genes are TRBV25-1 and TRBJ1-6; 10 positions match TRBD1. V trimming: 4 bases; J trimming: 9 bases; junction bases outside the gene matches: 6. Germline-derived CDR1 and CDR2 are MGHDK and SYGVNS. The CDR3 is 15 amino acids.

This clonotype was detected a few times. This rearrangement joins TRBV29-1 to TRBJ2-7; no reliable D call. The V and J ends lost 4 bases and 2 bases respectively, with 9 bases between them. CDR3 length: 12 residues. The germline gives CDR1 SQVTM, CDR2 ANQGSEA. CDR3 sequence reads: CSVGRVAYEQYF. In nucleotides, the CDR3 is TGCAGCGTTGGACGGGTTGCCTACGAGCAGTACTTC.